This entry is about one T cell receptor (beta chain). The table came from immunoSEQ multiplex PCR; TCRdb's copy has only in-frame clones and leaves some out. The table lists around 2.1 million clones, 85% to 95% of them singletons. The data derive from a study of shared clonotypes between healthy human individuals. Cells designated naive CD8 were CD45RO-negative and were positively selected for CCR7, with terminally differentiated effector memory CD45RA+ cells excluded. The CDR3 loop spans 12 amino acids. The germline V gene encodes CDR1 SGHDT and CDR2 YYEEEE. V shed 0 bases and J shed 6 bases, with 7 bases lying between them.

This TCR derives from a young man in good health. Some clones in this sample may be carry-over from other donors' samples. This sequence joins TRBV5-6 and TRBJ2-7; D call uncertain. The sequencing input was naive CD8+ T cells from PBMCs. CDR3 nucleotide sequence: TGTGCCAGCAGCTTGGAGGGTGTCGAGCAGTACTTC. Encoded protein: CASSLEGVEQYF.